This paragraph reports one T cell receptor beta chain. This entry comes from a study of blood T cell repertoires in COVID-19. Overall study context: Acute and convalescent COVID-19 samples came from the United States, Italy and Spain. Sample material is recorded as cDNA or gDNA derived from T cells, B-cell-depleted T cells, or PBMCs.

The repertoire was sequenced with immunoSEQ multiplex PCR; TCRdb's copy has only in-frame clones and lacks some. The table has some 45,000 clones, roughly 90% seen once. The sequence was obtained from a human donor in a cohort sampled during active COVID-19. The sequenced sample was peripheral blood.

The CDR3: CASSQDGRGNTEAFF. DNA of the CDR3: TGCGCCAGCAGCCAAGACGGGAGAGGGAACACTGAAGCTTTCTTT. This sequence joins TRBV4-3 and TRBJ1-1; D is unclear. V shed 0 bases and J shed 1 base, with 9 bases lying between them. The CDR3 is 15 residues long. The germline V gene encodes CDR1 LGHNA and CDR2 YSLEER.